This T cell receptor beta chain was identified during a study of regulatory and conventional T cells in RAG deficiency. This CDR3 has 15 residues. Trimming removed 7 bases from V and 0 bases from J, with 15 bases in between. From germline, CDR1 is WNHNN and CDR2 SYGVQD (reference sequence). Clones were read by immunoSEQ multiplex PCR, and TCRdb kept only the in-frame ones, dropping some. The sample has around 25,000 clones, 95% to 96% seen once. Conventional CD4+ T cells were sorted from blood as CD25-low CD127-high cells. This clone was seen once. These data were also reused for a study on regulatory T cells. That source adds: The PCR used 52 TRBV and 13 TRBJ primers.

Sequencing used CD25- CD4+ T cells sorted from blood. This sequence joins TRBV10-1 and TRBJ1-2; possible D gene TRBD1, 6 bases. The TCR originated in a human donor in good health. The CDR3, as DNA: TGCGCCAGCAATACTTCGGACAGAGCTAACTATGGCTACACCTTC. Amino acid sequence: CASNTSDRANYGYTF.